The sequence of this TCR beta chain was determined in a study of cytomegalovirus exposure and HLA in healthy donors. As for the study in general: Assignment to the Caucasian-associated ancestry cluster applied to approximately 79% of the 350 to 500 genotyped donors. Study findings and constraints: Accurate prediction of HLA-A and HLA-B alleles (for most subjects) was reportedly achieved from TCR beta sequences.

About this clone itself: Its antigen is unidentified.

Germline CDR1 MDHEN, CDR2 SYDVKM. Trimming left V 6 bases short and J 5 bases short, with 16 bases between. The CDR3 covers 14 residues. In the PCR, 60 Vbeta and 13 Jbeta primers were used. The repertoire was sequenced with immunoSEQ multiplex PCR; TCRdb's copy has only in-frame clones and lacks some. Here the sample spans about 200,000 clones, roughly nine tenths being singletons. The receptor was derived from a boy aged 2 to 9 in good health and CMV-seronegative. The sequenced sample consisted of PBMCs. J is TRBJ1-2 and V is TRBV28, with D unclear. The CDR3 reads CASSPLGGFYGYTF. Here the CDR3 DNA reads TGTGCCAGCAGCCCCCTGGGAGGGTTTTATGGCTACACCTTC.